This TCR beta chain stems from a study of blood T cell repertoires in COVID-19. Clones were read by immunoSEQ multiplex PCR, and TCRdb kept only the in-frame ones, dropping some. The sample has 150,000 or so clones; more than 75% are singletons. V was shortened by 3 bases and J by 0 bases, with 8 bases between the two germline ends. The germline V gene has CDR1 SGHTA and CDR2 FQGNSA. The CDR3 contains 14 residues. The clonotype originates from a man aged 80 or over with acute or convalescent COVID-19. Sequences were obtained from peripheral blood. The rearrangement uses TRBV7-2 and TRBJ1-1, with D perhaps matching TRBD1 (6 bases). CDR3 protein: CASSLDRLNTEAFF. The CDR3 coding sequence is TGTGCCAGCAGCTTGGACAGATTGAACACTGAAGCTTTCTTT. Complete variable domain (other parts from reference TRBV7-2 and TRBJ1-1): GAGVSQSPSNKVTEKGKDVELRCDPISGHTALYWYRQSLGQGLEFLIYFQGNSAPDKSGLPSDRFSAERTGGSVSTLTIQRTQQEDSAVYLCASSLDRLNTEAFFGQGTRLTVV.